The 13 T cell receptor beta chains listed next were all sequenced from one sample in a study of long-term antiretroviral therapy in people with HIV. Samples were assayed with immunoSEQ v3.0 at survey level. The method was immunoSEQ multiplex PCR; TCRdb's version includes in-frame clones alone and lacks a portion of them. This sample has about 21,000 clones; around 90% occur once, and the top ten carry over 4%. This specimen was unsorted PBMCs, taken 2.1 years after starting antiretroviral therapy. These receptor sequences come from a man aged 18 to 35 with HIV.

V and J are TRBV4-1 and TRBJ1-1; D is unclear. CDR3 length: 14 residues. In germline, CDR1 is MGHRA, CDR2 YSYEKL. V lost 5 bases to trimming and J lost 0 bases, with 10 bases between them. The CDR3 bases are TGCGCCAGCAGCGGACCGACGGTGAACACTGAAGCTTTCTTT. It encodes CASSGPTVNTEAFF.

V and J are TRBV5-1 and TRBJ2-7, with 7 bases fitting TRBD1. V lost 2 bases to trimming and J lost 6 bases; unmatched junction nucleotides: 5. Germline V CDR1 and CDR2: SGHRS, YFSETQ. The CDR3 is made up of 13 amino acids. CDR3 in amino acids: CASSFDRAGEQYF. The DNA of the CDR3 is TGCGCCAGCAGCTTCGACAGGGCCGGCGAGCAGTACTTC.

The table lists this clone with a few counts. The V gene is TRBV2, the J gene TRBJ2-7, with TRBD1 as a possible D gene (5 bases). This CDR3 spans 14 amino acids. Germline values: CDR1 SNHLY, CDR2 FYNNEI. Trimming pared 1 base from V and 4 bases from J, leaving 11 bases between. CDR3 sequence (DNA): TGTGCCAGCAGTGAAGGGGGAAGGGGTTACGAGCAGTACTTC. Amino acids: CASSEGGRGYEQYF.

The V call is TRBV9, the J call TRBJ2-7, with TRBD2 matching over 11 bases. Germline CDR1 reads SGDLS; CDR2 reads YYNGEE. Trimming at V came to 2 bases and at J to 5 bases, leaving 9 bases not matched to a gene. CDR3 length: 16 residues. The chain's CDR3 is CASSVPIAGGPDEQYF. CDR3 in DNA: TGTGCCAGCAGCGTCCCCATAGCGGGGGGGCCGGACGAGCAGTACTTC.

The rearrangement uses TRBV5-6 and TRBJ2-3; 10 bases match TRBD2. The CDR3 spans 16 residues. Germline CDR1 SGHDT, CDR2 YYEEEE. Germline trimming cut 1 base from V and 7 bases from J; bases unmatched to any gene: 9. The CDR3, as DNA: TGTGCCAGCAGCTTGTATGCTAGCGGGAGTTGGTATACGCAGTATTTT. As protein: CASSLYASGSWYTQYF.

The DNA for the CDR3 is TGTGCCAGCAGCTCGCCAGGACAACCTTCTGAAAAACTGTTTTTT. This encodes CASSSPGQPSEKLFF. V usage is TRBV7-9 and J usage is TRBJ1-4; the D gene is possibly TRBD1 (5 bases). CDR1 is SEHNR, CDR2 FQNEAQ, per germline (reference sequence). V lost 4 bases to trimming and J lost 7 bases, with 16 bases between them. This CDR3 is 15 amino acids long. The full variable domain, its missing parts supplied by reference TRBV7-9 and TRBJ1-4, is DTGVSQNPRHKITKRGQNVTFRCDPISEHNRLYWYRQTLGQGPEFLTYFQNEAQLEKSRLLSDRFSAERPKGSFSTLEIQRTEQGDSAMYLCASSSPGQPSEKLFFGSGTQLSVL.

The rearrangement links TRBV2 to TRBJ2-1, with D perhaps TRBD2 (6 bases). Germline V CDR1 and CDR2: SNHLY, FYNNEI. The CDR3 length is 12 residues. V lost 4 bases to trimming and J lost 7 bases, with 8 bases between them. CDR3 amino acids: CASSVSGNEQFF. CDR3 sequence (DNA): TGTGCCAGCAGTGTCAGCGGGAATGAGCAGTTCTTC.

The gene calls are TRBV2 and TRBJ1-6; 7 nucleotides match TRBD1. CDR1 SNHLY and CDR2 FYNNEI come from the germline V gene. The CDR3 covers 18 residues. Trimming removed 7 bases from V and 1 base from J; junction bases left unmatched: 13. DNA of the CDR3: TGTGCCAGCACCCGGGAAGACAGGGAAAGTTCCTATAATTCACCCCTCCACTTT. This encodes CASTREDRESSYNSPLHF. The full variable domain, with the rest looked up from reference TRBV2 and TRBJ1-6, is EPEVTQTPSHQVTQMGQEVILRCVPISNHLYFYWYRQILGQKVEFLVSFYNNEISEKSEIFDDQFSVERPDGSNFTLKIRSTKLEDSAMYFCASTREDRESSYNSPLHFGNGTRLTVT.

This chain links TRBV6-5 with TRBJ2-7, with D hard to call. The V gene's germline CDR1 is MNHEY and CDR2 SVGAGI. This CDR3 has 14 residues. V was pared by 4 bases and J by 3 bases, with 13 bases between. CDR3 in amino acids: CASSSPDFFYEQYF. CDR3 in DNA: TGTGCCAGCAGTTCGCCAGACTTTTTCTACGAGCAGTACTTC.

The rearrangement uses TRBV7-8 and TRBJ2-6; D might be TRBD1 (6 bases). Trimming removed 5 bases at V and 4 bases at J, with 27 bases between. This CDR3 contains 20 residues. CDR1 is SGHVS, CDR2 FQNEAQ, per germline. The CDR3, as DNA: TGTGCCAGCAGCACAACGAACAGGGATCCTTCGGTTTGGGGGGCCAACGTCCTGACTTTC. This translates into CASSTTNRDPSVWGANVLTF.

CDR3 DNA: TGTGCCAGCAGCGTCGACAGGGAGAACACCGGGGAGCTGTTTTTT. This encodes CASSVDRENTGELFF. The rearrangement joins TRBV9 to TRBJ2-2, with TRBD1 matching 7 bases. V lost 2 bases and J lost 1; bases outside the gene matches: 2. Germline-derived CDR1 and CDR2 are SGDLS and YYNGEE. The CDR3 extends over 15 amino acids.

The chain employs TRBV6-5 and TRBJ1-1; TRBD1 is a possible D gene (5 bases). Germline V gene sequence: CDR1 MNHEY, CDR2 SVGAGI. The CDR3 loop spans 13 amino acids. The V gene lost 5 bases and the J gene lost 5 bases, with 12 bases spanning the gap. As DNA, the CDR3 is TGTGCCAGCAGTGTTCAGGGTAGGACTGAAGCTTTCTTT. Translating gives CASSVQGRTEAFF.

The chain employs TRBV27 and TRBJ2-4; D is ambiguous. The CDR3 runs 14 residues. The V gene lost 2 bases and the J gene lost 0 bases, with 5 bases spanning the gap. Germline V gene data show CDR1 as MNHEY and CDR2 as SMNVEV (reference sequence). The DNA for the CDR3 is TGTGCCAGCAGTTTAAGCCTAGCCAAAAACATTCAGTACTTC. Amino acid sequence: CASSLSLAKNIQYF.